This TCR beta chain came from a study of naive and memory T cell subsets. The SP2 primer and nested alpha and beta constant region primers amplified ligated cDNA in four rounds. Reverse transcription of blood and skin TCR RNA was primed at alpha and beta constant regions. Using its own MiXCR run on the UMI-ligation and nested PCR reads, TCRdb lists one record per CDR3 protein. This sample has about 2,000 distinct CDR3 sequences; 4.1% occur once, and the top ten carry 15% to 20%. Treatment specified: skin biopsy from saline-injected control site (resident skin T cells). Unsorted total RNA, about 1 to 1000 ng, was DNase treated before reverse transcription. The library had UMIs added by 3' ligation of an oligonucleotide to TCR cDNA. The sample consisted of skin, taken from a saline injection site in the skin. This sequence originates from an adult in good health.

The CDR3 nucleotides are TGTGCCAGCAGCGGAGGCCCCCCGGGACATGGGGAGACCCAGTACTTC. Its protein product is CASSGGPPGHGETQYF. The chain uses TRBV9 and TRBJ2-5, with a weak D call TRBD1 (6 bases). V dropped 3 bases and J dropped 5 bases, with 20 bases sitting between them. This CDR3 is built from 16 residues. In germline, CDR1 is SGDLS, CDR2 YYNGEE. The full variable domain, its missing parts supplied by reference TRBV9 and TRBJ2-5, is DSGVTQTPKHLITATGQRVTLRCSPRSGDLSVYWYQQSLDQGLQFLIQYYNGEERAKGNILERFSAQQFPDLHSELNLSSLELGDSALYFCASSGGPPGHGETQYFGPGTRLLVL.